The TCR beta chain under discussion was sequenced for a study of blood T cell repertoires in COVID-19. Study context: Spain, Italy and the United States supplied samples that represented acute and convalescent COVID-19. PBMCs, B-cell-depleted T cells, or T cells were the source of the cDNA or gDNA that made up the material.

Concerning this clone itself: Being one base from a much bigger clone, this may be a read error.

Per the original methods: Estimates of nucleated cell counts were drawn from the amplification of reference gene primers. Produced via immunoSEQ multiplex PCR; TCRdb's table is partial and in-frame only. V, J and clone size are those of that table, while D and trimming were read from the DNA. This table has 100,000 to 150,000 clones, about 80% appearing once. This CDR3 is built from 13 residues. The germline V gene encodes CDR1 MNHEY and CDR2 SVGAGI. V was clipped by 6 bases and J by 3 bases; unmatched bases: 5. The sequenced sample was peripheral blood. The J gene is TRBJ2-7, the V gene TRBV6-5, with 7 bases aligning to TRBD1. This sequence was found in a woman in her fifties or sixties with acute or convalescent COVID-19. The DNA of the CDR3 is TGTGCCAGCAGCACCGGGACAGTCTACGAGCAGTACTTC. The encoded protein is CASSTGTVYEQYF.